These 10 T cell receptor delta chains share one sample of origin, sequenced in a study of Vδ1+ human thymocytes. Study-wide results and caveats: Highly polyclonal TRG and TRD repertoires with Gaussian CDR3 length distributions appeared in thymus.

Antigens of these TCRs are unknown. The template was reverse-transcribed extracted RNA. Pooled V-gene forward primers with one constant-region reverse primer generated the CDR3 amplicons by multiplex PCR. TCRdb applied CATT to the multiplex PCR reads for clone calling. The repertoire holds about 75,000 delta-chain clones, with 30% to 40% as singletons. Sequencing was carried out using Vdelta1+ gamma-delta thymocytes from the thymus. The subset was: FACS-sorted CD3+ TCRalphabeta- TCRVdelta1+ TCRVdelta2- thymocytes. Receptors originate from a boy younger than two who had congenital heart surgery.

A few counts support this clone. The genes are TRDV2 and TRDJ1; TRDD3 matches 12 bases. V was clipped by 4 bases and J by 9 bases; unmatched bases: 11. The CDR3 is made up of 15 amino acids. The germline CDR1 and CDR2 sequences are GEAIGNYY and EKD. CDR3: CACDTGGYPGIELIF. The CDR3 region has the DNA TGTGCCTGTGATACTGGGGGATACCCGGGTATTGAACTCATCTTT.

This clone occurred a few times. The V gene is TRDV1, the J gene TRDJ1; TRDD3 agrees at 7 bases. Unmatched junction bases numbered 16, after V lost 0 bases and J lost 3 bases. This CDR3 is built from 19 residues. Germline V gene sequence: CDR1 TSWWSYY, CDR2 QGS. CDR3 sequence: CALGELIKDQGDPPDKLIF. CDR3 nucleotides: TGTGCTCTTGGGGAACTTATAAAGGATCAGGGGGATCCGCCCGATAAACTCATCTTT.

The V and J genes are TRDV1 and TRDJ1; 9 nucleotides align to TRDD3. V shed 0 bases and J 2 bases; nucleotides not matched to a gene: 16. Germline V gene sequence: CDR1 TSWWSYY, CDR2 QGS. The CDR3 extends over 20 amino acids. CDR3 sequence: CALGELFASGGFEGTDKLIF. The CDR3 region has the DNA TGTGCTCTTGGGGAACTCTTCGCCTCTGGGGGATTTGAAGGTACCGATAAACTCATCTTT.

This clone was recorded a few times. The rearrangement joins TRDV2 to TRDJ1; D perhaps matches TRDD2 (5 bases). The CDR3 is 14 residues long. Trimming cost V 7 bases and J 11 bases, with 25 bases left between them. Germline V gene sequence: CDR1 GEAIGNYY, CDR2 EKD. The chain's CDR3 is CACQHSSDPRRLIF. In nucleotides, the CDR3 is TGTGCCTGCCAACATTCTTCCGACCCCCGGAGGCTCATCTTT.

This rearrangement joins TRDV1 to TRDJ1; 10 nucleotides align to TRDD3. CDR3 length equals 21 residues. J gave up 0 bases and V 1 base, and 17 bases lay outside the gene matches. Germline V gene sequence: CDR1 TSWWSYY, CDR2 QGS. CDR3 sequence: CALGEPSCLLGDYEYTDKLIF. CDR3 bases: TGTGCTCTTGGGGAACCATCTTGTCTACTGGGGGATTACGAGTACACCGATAAACTCATCTTT.

The gene calls are TRDV1 and TRDJ1; the match to TRDD3 covers 11 bases. The V gene end was trimmed by 5 bases and the J gene end by 2 bases; junction bases not matched to a gene: 16. The CDR3 is made up of 19 amino acids. CDR1 is TSWWSYY and CDR2 is QGS in the germline V gene. CDR3 region: CALGFRNGWGILVTDKLIF. DNA for the CDR3: TGTGCTCTTGGGTTCCGAAATGGCTGGGGGATACTTGTAACCGATAAACTCATCTTT.

The chain employs TRDV1 and TRDJ1; 10 positions agree with TRDD3. The CDR3 has 19 residues. Germline loops: CDR1 TSWWSYY, CDR2 QGS. V trimming: 5 bases; J trimming: 1 base; junction bases outside the gene matches: 16. The CDR3 loop reads CALGITSFLGDMSTDKLIF. CDR3 coding DNA: TGTGCTCTTGGGATAACTTCCTTCCTGGGGGATATGAGCACCGATAAACTCATCTTT.

The chain employs TRDV1 and TRDJ1; TRDD3 might be the D (6 bases). The CDR3 is made up of 21 amino acids. Trimming pared 2 bases from V and 0 bases from J, leaving 28 bases between. CDR1 and CDR2 (germline): TSWWSYY, QGS. CDR3 DNA sequence: TGTGCTCTTGGGGAATTCCACCTACGGCGGGGGGACGTTACGTACACCGATAAACTCATCTTT. As protein: CALGEFHLRRGDVTYTDKLIF.

The sample holds a few counts of this clone. The chain uses TRDV1 and TRDJ1, with 8 bases identical to TRDD3. Germline values: CDR1 TSWWSYY, CDR2 QGS. CDR3 size: 25 residues. V lost 0 bases, J lost 0 bases, and 30 bases stayed unmatched. This chain's CDR3 is CALGELPSRLLGGTPYPPYTDKLIF. In DNA form, the CDR3 reads TGTGCTCTTGGGGAACTTCCCTCACGTTTACTGGGGGGTACCCCGTATCCCCCGTACACCGATAAACTCATCTTT.

The chain combines TRDV1 with TRDJ1, with TRDD3 identical over 8 bases. Germline lookup yields CDR1 TSWWSYY and CDR2 QGS. Trimming cost V 2 bases and J 0 bases; bases outside gene matches: 32. This CDR3 has 25 amino acids. CDR3 nucleotide sequence: TGTGCTCTTGGGGAAAGCGGGTTTGACTACGATTTCACGACTGGGGGTCTCCTTTACACCGATAAACTCATCTTT. It translates to CALGESGFDYDFTTGGLLYTDKLIF.